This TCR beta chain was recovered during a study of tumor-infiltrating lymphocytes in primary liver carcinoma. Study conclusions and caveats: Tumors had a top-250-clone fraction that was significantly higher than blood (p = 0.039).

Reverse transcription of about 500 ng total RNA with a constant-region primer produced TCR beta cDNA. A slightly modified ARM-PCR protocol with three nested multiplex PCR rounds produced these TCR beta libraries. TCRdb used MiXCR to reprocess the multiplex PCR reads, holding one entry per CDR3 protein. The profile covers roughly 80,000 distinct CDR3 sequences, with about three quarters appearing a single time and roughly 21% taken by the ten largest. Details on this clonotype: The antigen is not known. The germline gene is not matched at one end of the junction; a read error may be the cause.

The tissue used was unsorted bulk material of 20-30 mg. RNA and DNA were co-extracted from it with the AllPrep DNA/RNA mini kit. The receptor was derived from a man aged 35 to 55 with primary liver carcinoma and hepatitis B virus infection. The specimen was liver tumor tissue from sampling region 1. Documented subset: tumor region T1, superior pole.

For the CDR3, the DNA is TGTGCCAGTAGCTTAAATGATCCATATGAGCAGTTCTTC. Amino acid sequence: CASSLNDPYEQFF. The chain uses TRBV11-2 and TRBJ2-1; D is ambiguous. Looked up from germline, CDR1 is SGHAT and CDR2 is FQNNGV. This CDR3 contains 13 residues.